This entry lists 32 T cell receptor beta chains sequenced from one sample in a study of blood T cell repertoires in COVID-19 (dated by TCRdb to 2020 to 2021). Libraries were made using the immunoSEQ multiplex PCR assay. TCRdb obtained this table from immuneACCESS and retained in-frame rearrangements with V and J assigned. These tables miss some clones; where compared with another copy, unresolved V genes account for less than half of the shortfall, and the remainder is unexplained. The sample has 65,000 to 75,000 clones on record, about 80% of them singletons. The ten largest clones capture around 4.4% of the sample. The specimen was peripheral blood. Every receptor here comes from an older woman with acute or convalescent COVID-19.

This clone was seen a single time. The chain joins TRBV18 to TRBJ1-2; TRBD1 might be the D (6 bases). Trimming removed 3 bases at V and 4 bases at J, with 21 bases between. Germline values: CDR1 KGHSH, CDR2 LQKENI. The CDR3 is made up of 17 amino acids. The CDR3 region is CASSPRRSAGGVYGYTF. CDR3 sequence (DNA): TGTGCCAGCTCACCCCGAAGGTCTGCTGGGGGCGTCTATGGCTACACCTTC. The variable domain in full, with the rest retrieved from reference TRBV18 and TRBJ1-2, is NAGVMQNPRHLVRRRGQEARLRCSPMKGHSHVYWYRQLPEEGLKFMVYLQKENIIDESGMPKERFSAEFPKEGPSILRIQQVVRGDSAAYFCASSPRRSAGGVYGYTFGSGTRLTVV.

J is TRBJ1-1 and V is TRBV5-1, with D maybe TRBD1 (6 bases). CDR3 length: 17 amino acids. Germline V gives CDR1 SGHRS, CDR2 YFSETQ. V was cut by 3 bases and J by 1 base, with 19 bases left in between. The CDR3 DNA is TGCGCCAGCAGCTCTGGGGGGGCCGCGGGACAGAACACTGAAGCTTTCTTT. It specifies CASSSGGAAGQNTEAFF.

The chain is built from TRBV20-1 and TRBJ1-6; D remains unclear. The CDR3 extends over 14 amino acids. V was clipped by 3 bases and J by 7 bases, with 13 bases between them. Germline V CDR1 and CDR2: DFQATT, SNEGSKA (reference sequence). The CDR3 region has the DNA TGCAGTGCTAGTGAGGTCCGAGAAAATTCACCCCTCCACTTT. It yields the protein CSASEVRENSPLHF.

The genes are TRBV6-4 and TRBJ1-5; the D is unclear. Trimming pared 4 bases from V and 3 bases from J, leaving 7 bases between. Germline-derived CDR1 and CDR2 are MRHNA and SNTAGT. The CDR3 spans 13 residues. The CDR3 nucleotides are TGTGCCAGCAGTGCCCGGGACAATCAGCCCCAGCATTTT. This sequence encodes CASSARDNQPQHF.

The chain's CDR3 is CASSSDRPDTQYF. CDR3 nucleotides: TGTGCCAGCTCGTCTGACAGACCAGATACGCAGTATTTT. The V and J genes are TRBV18 and TRBJ2-3, with D possibly TRBD1 on 5 matching bases. The CDR3 extends over 13 amino acids. Germline CDR1 is KGHSH and CDR2 is LQKENI. V was trimmed by 6 bases and J by 4 bases, leaving 11 bases between them.

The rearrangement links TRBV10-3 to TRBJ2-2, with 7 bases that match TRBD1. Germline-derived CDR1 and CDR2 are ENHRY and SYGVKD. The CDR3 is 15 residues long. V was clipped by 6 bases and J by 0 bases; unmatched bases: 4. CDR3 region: CAIRGQGANTGELFF. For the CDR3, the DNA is TGTGCCATCAGGGGGCAGGGGGCGAACACCGGGGAGCTGTTTTTT.

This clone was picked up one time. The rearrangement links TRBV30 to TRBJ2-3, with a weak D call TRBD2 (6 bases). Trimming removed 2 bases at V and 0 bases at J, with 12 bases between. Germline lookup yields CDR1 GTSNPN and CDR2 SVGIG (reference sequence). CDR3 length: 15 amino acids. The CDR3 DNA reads TGTGCCTGGAGTTGGAGGGCGACTAGCACAGATACGCAGTATTTT. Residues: CAWSWRATSTDTQYF.

The chain's CDR3 is CASSTDPGQTATNEKLFF. The CDR3 coding sequence is TGTGCCAGCAGCACCGATCCGGGACAGACAGCAACTAATGAAAAACTGTTTTTT. The chain recombines TRBV11-2 with TRBJ1-4; 7 nucleotides align to TRBD1. Losses at the gene ends were 5 bases for V and 0 bases for J; bases not matched to a gene: 12. This CDR3 contains 18 residues. The germline CDR1 and CDR2 sequences are SGHAT and FQNNGV.

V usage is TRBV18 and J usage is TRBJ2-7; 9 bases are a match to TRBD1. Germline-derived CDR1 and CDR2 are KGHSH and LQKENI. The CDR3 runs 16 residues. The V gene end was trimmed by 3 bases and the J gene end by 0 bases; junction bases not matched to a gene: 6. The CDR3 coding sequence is TGTGCCAGCTCACCGCGACAGGGGGTCCTCTCCTACGAGCAGTACTTC. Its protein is CASSPRQGVLSYEQYF.

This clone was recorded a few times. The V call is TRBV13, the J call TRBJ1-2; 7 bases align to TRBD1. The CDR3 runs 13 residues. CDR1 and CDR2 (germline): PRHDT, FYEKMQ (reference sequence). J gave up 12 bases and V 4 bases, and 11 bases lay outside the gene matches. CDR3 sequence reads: CASSSDRTGPNTF. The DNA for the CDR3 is TGTGCCAGCAGCTCCGATAGGACAGGTCCCAACACCTTC.

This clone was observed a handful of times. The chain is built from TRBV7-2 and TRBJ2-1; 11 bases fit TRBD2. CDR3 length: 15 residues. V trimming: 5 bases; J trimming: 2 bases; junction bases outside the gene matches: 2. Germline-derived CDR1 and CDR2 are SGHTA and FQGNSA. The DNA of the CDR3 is TGTGCCAGCAGCATTAGCGGGGGGGCCTACAATGAGCAGTTCTTC. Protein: CASSISGGAYNEQFF.

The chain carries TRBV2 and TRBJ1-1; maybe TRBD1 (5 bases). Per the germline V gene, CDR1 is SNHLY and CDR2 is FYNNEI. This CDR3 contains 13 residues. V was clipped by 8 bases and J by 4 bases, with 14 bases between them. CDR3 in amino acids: CASRSGGVTEAFF. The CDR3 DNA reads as TGTGCCAGCCGGAGCGGAGGGGTCACTGAAGCTTTCTTT.

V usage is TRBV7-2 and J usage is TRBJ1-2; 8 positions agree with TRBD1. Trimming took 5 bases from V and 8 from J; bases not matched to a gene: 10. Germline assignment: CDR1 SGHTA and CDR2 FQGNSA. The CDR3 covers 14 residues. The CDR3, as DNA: TGTGCCAGCAGCAACAATCAGGGGGCGCGAGGCTACACCTTC. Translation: CASSNNQGARGYTF.

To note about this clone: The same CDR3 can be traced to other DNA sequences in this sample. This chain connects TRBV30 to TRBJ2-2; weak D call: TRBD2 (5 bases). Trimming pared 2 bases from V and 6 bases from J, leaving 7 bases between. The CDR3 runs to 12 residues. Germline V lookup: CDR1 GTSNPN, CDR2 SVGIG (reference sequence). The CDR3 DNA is TGTGCCTGGAGTCTTAGCGCCGGGGAGCTGTTTTTT. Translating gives CAWSLSAGELFF. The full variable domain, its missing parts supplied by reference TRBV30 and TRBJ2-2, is SQTIHQWPATLVQPVGSPLSLECTVEGTSNPNLYWYRQAAGRGLQLLFYSVGIGQISSEVPQNLSASRPQDRQFILSSKKLLLSDSGFYLCAWSLSAGELFFGEGSRLTVL.

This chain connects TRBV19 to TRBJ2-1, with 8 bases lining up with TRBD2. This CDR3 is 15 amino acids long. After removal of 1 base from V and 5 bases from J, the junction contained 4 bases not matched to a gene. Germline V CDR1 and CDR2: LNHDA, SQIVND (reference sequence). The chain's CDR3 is CASSIGLAGDNEQFF. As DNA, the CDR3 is TGTGCCAGTAGTATAGGGCTAGCGGGCGACAATGAGCAGTTCTTC.

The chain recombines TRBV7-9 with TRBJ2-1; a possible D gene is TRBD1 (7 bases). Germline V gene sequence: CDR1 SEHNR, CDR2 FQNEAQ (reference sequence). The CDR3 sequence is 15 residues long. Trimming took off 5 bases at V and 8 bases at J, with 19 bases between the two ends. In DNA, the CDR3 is TGTGCCAGCAGCCAGGGGGACTCCCTAACGGATGAGCAGTTCTTC. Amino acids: CASSQGDSLTDEQFF.

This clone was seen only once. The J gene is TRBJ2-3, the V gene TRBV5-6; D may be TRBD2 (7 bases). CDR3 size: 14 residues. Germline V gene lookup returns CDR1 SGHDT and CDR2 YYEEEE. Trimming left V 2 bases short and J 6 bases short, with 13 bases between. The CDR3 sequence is CASSFGGGADTQYF. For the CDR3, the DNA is TGTGCCAGCAGCTTTGGCGGGGGCGCGGATACGCAGTATTTT. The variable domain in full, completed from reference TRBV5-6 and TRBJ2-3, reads DAGVTQSPTHLIKTRGQQVTLRCSPKSGHDTVSWYQQALGQGPQFIFQYYEEEERQRGNFPDRFSGHQFPNYSSELNVNALLLGDSALYLCASSFGGGADTQYFGPGTRLTVL.

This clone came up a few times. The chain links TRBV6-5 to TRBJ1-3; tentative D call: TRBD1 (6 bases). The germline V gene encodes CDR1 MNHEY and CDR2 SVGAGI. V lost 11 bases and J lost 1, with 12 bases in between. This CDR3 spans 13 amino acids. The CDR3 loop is CAAQTGSGNTIYF. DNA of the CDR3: TGTGCCGCCCAAACAGGGTCTGGAAACACCATATATTTT.

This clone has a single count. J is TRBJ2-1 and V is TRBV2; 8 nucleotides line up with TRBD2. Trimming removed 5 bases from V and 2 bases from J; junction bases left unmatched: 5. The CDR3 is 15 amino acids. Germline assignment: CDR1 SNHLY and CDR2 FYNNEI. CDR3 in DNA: TGTGCCAGCAGTAAGCGGGAGCCCCCCTACAATGAGCAGTTCTTC. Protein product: CASSKREPPYNEQFF.

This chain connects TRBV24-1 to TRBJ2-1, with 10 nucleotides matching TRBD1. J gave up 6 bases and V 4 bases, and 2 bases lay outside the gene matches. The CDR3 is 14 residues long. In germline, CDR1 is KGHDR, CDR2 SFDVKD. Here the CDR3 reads CATSDRTGGNEQFF. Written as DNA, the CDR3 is TGTGCCACCAGTGACCGGACAGGGGGCAATGAGCAGTTCTTC.

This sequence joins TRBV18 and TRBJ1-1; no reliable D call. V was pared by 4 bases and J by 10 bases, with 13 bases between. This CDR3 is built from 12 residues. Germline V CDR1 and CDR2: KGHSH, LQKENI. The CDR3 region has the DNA TGTGCCAGCTCACTCCCGGGATTCGCAGCTTTCTTT. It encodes CASSLPGFAAFF.

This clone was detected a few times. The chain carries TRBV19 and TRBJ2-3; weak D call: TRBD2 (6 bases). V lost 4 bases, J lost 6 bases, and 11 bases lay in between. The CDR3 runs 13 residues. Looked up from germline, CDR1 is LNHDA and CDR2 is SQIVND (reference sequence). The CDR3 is CASSTDRGDTQYF. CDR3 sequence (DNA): TGTGCCAGTAGTACGGATCGGGGGGATACGCAGTATTTT.

The CDR3: CATSDKSANYGYTF. The DNA of the CDR3 is TGTGCCACCTCCGACAAATCAGCTAACTATGGCTACACCTTC. The genes are TRBV24-1 and TRBJ1-2; D gene unclear. There are 14 residues in the CDR3. Germline V gene lookup returns CDR1 KGHDR and CDR2 SFDVKD. Trimming shortened V by 9 bases and J by 0 bases, and 13 bases separated the two germline ends.

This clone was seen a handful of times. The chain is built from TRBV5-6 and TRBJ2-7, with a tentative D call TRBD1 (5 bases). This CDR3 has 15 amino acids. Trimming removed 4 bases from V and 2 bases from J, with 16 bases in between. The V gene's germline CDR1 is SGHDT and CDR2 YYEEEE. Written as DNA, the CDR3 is TGTGCCAGCAGCCCCGCTGGGGCACGGGCCTACGAGCAGTACTTC. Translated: CASSPAGARAYEQYF. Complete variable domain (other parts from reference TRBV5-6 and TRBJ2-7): DAGVTQSPTHLIKTRGQQVTLRCSPKSGHDTVSWYQQALGQGPQFIFQYYEEEERQRGNFPDRFSGHQFPNYSSELNVNALLLGDSALYLCASSPAGARAYEQYFGPGTRLTVT.

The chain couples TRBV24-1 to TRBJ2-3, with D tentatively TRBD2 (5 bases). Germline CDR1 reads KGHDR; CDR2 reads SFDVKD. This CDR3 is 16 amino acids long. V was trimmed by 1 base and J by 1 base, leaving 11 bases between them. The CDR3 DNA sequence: TGTGCCACCAGTGATTTAACCTTCGGGGGCACAGATACGCAGTATTTT. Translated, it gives CATSDLTFGGTDTQYF.

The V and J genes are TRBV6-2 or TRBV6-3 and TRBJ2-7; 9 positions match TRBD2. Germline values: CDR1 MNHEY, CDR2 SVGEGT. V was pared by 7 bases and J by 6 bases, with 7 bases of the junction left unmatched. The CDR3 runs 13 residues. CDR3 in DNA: TGTGCCAGCACCCCGGGACTAGCTTTCGAGCAGTACTTC. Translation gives CASTPGLAFEQYF.

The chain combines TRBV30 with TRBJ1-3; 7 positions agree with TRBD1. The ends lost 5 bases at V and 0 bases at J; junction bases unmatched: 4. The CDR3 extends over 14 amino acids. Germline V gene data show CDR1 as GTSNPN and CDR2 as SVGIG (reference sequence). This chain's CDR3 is CAWGQVPSGNTIYF. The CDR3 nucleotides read TGTGCCTGGGGACAGGTTCCCTCTGGAAACACCATATATTTT. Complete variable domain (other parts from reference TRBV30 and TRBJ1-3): SQTIHQWPATLVQPVGSPLSLECTVEGTSNPNLYWYRQAAGRGLQLLFYSVGIGQISSEVPQNLSASRPQDRQFILSSKKLLLSDSGFYLCAWGQVPSGNTIYFGEGSWLTVV.

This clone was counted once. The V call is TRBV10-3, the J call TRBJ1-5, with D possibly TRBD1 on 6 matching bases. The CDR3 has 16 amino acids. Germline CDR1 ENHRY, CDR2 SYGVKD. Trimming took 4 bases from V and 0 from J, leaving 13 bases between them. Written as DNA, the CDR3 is TGTGCCATCAGTGCCGGGACACCCTATAGCAATCAGCCCCAGCATTTT. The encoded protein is CAISAGTPYSNQPQHF.

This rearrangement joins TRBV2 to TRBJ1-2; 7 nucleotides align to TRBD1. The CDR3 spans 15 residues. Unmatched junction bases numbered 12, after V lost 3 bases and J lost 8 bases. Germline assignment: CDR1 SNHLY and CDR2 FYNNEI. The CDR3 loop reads CASSDGAGGRGGYTF. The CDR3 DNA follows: TGTGCCAGCAGTGACGGCGCAGGGGGTAGGGGGGGCTACACCTTC.

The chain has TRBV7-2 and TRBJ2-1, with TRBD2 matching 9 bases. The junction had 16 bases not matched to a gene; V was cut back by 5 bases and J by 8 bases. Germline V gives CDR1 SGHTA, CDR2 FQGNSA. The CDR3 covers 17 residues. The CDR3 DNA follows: TGTGCCAGCAGCCACGGGGTTGTAGCGGGGGCTAGGGATGAGCAGTTCTTC. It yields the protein CASSHGVVAGARDEQFF.

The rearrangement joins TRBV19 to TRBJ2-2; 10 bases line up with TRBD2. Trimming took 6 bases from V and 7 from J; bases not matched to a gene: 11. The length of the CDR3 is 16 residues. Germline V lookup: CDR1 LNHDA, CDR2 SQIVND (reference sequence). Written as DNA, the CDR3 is TGTGCCAGTAGCCGGAGAGCGGGGGGGAAGATCGGGGAGCTGTTTTTT. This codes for CASSRRAGGKIGELFF. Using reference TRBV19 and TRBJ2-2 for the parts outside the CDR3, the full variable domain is DGGITQSPKYLFRKEGQNVTLSCEQNLNHDAMYWYRQDPGQGLRLIYYSQIVNDFQKGDIAEGYSVSREKKESFPLTVTSAQKNPTAFYLCASSRRAGGKIGELFFGEGSRLTVL.

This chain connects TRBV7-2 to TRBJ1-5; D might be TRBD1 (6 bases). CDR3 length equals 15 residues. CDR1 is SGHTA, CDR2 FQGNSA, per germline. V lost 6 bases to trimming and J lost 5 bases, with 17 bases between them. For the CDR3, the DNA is TGTGCCAGCAGGCGCCGACCGACAGGAGATCAGCCCCAGCATTTT. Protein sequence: CASRRRPTGDQPQHF.